This T cell receptor (beta chain) emerged from a study of response to subunit inactivated influenza vaccine. MiXCR was run by TCRdb on the RT-PCR reads, yielding one entry per CDR3 protein. The repertoire holds about 520,000 distinct CDR3 sequences, with approximately 10% as singletons. Findings and limits, study-wide: Authors suggested few new T cells are recruited by each seasonal influenza vaccination.

A word on this clonotype: Its specificity is not known.

The CDR3 has 14 amino acids. Trimming stripped 6 bases from V and 6 bases from J, with 18 bases between. The TCR sequence derives from a man aged 50 to 60 who received an inactivated influenza vaccine. Sample: PBMCs from blood, taken roughly 45 days after vaccination. The J gene is TRBJ2-7, the V gene TRBV12-3 or TRBV12-4, with D maybe TRBD2 (6 bases). Here the CDR3 DNA reads TGTGCCAGCAGCCTGACGGGGGTTGGTGTCGAGCAGTACTTC. Its translation is CASSLTGVGVEQYF.